This TCR beta chain was found in a study of cytomegalovirus exposure and HLA in healthy donors. Losses at the gene ends were 1 base for V and 6 bases for J; bases not matched to a gene: 5. The length of the CDR3 is 15 residues. CDR1 is SNHLY and CDR2 is FYNNEI in the germline V gene. PCR used 60 Vbeta primers and 13 Jbeta primers. Measured with immunoSEQ multiplex PCR; TCRdb has only the in-frame clones, and not every one. Counted here are over 70,000 clones, approximately 69% occurring once; the ten biggest clones make up roughly 21%. As for this clone: Its antigen is not known.

Study results and limitations: Later examination showed HLA-associated TCR beta chains had greater clonal expansion than equally common others. Most subjects' HLA-A and HLA-B alleles were reportedly predicted from TCR beta sequences. Certain sequence variants were highly shared and formed a cluster, and this cluster was likely a sequencing artifact.

The clonotype originates from a woman between 50 and 59 years old in good health and CMV-seropositive. V gene TRBV2 combines with J gene TRBJ2-4; 8 positions agree with TRBD2. The sequencing sample was made of PBMCs. CDR3 bases: TGTGCCAGCAGTGAAGTCTCGGGACTAGGAAACATTCAGTACTTC. It encodes CASSEVSGLGNIQYF.